The 4 T cell receptor beta chains below all came from one sample that was sequenced in a study of post-analysis software for immune sequencing data. Study-wide findings and caveats: TRBV segments more frequent in patients than in controls numbered several and included TRBV5-6, TRBV5-1 and TRBV20-1.

Prepared libraries of TCR beta cDNA carried unique molecular identifiers. Via MiXCR, TCRdb re-called the PCR reads, giving one row per CDR3 protein. The table includes 600,000 to 700,000 distinct CDR3 sequences, 55% to 60% detected once. No antigen has been identified for these receptors. The sequenced material came from blood. The origin of the receptors is a girl aged 2-10 years with multiple sclerosis.

The chain is built from TRBV11-2 and TRBJ2-2; D is ambiguous. Trimming shortened V by 1 base and J by 5 bases, and 8 bases separated the two germline ends. The CDR3 consists of 14 residues. Germline V gene data show CDR1 as SGHAT and CDR2 as FQNNGV. As DNA, the CDR3 is TGTGCCAGCAGCTTAGGAGGTGCTACCGGGGAGCTGTTTTTT. It translates to CASSLGGATGELFF.

About this clonotype itself: At one boundary the junction diverges from the germline segment, which might be a read error. The rearrangement links TRBV29-1 to TRBJ2-7, with a weak D call TRBD2 (5 bases). Per the germline V gene, CDR1 is SQVTM and CDR2 is ANQGSEA. The CDR3 loop spans 13 amino acids. CDR3 nucleotides: TGCAGCGTCGAAGAGGGTAGCTCCTACGAGCAGTACTTC. Translating it yields CSVEEGSSYEQYF.

The chain recombines TRBV11-2 with TRBJ2-5; 9 bases match TRBD2. The CDR3 is 18 amino acids. After removal of 4 bases from V and 5 bases from J, the junction contained 17 bases not matched to a gene. CDR1 and CDR2 (germline): SGHAT, FQNNGV. The DNA for the CDR3 is TGTGCCAGCAGCTCCGCCGTAGCGGGAGTAAGGGGACAGGAGACCCAGTACTTC. Translated: CASSSAVAGVRGQETQYF.

This rearrangement joins TRBV20-1 to TRBJ2-5; D not certain. This CDR3 is built from 11 residues. Per germline, CDR1 DFQATT and CDR2 SNEGSKA (reference sequence). V gave up 4 bases and J gave up 5 bases, with 8 bases separating them. CDR3 region: CSAKLWETQYF. The CDR3 DNA is TGCAGTGCTAAGTTGTGGGAGACCCAGTACTTC.